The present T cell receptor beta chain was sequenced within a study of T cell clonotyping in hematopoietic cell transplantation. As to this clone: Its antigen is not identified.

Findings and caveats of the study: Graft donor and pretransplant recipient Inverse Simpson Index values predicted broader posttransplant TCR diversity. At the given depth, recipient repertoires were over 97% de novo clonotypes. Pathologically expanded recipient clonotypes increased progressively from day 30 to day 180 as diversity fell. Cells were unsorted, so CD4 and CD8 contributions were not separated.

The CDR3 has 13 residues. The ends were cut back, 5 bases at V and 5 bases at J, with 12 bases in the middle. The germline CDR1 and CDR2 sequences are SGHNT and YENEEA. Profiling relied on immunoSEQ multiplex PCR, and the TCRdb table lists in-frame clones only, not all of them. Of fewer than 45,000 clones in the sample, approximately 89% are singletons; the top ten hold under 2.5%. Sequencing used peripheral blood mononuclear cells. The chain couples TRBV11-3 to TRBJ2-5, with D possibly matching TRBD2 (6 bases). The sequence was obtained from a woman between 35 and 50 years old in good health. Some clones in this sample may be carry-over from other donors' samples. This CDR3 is CASSPGTRETQYF. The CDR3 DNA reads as TGTGCCAGCAGCCCAGGGACTCGGGAGACCCAGTACTTC.